A selection of T cell receptor beta chains follows, all from one sample in a study of T cells expressing NK-cell markers. TCRdb reprocessed the 5' RACE reads and keeps a single row for each CDR3 protein, giving no DNA. The specimen's table records hundreds of thousands of distinct CDR3 sequences. Sequencing used blood T cells: a sorted CD56 or NKG2C T cell subset, CD4+ or CD8+ T cells, or bulk PBMC T cells (not recorded which). The source of these receptors is a man aged 18 to 69 in good health. Both conserved end residues are part of each CDR3. Each record gives: V gene, J gene, CDR3 protein.

v_call: TRBV7-3; j_call: TRBJ2-3; cdr3_aa: CASSEGGGGEDTQYF
v_call: TRBV30; j_call: TRBJ1-6; cdr3_aa: CAWSEGGSNSPLHF
v_call: TRBV6-1; j_call: TRBJ2-7; cdr3_aa: CASSEASGGVSYEQYF
v_call: TRBV10-3; j_call: TRBJ1-5; cdr3_aa: CAISPGARSNQPQHF
v_call: TRBV5-1; j_call: TRBJ2-7; cdr3_aa: CASSYTSGARNEQYF
v_call: TRBV6-2/TRBV6-3; j_call: TRBJ1-1; cdr3_aa: CASSRQGRGSEAFF
v_call: TRBV4-2; j_call: TRBJ1-6; cdr3_aa: CASSQERDWSRPLHF
v_call: TRBV3-1; j_call: TRBJ1-1; cdr3_aa: CASSQPQGGNTEAFF
v_call: TRBV14; j_call: TRBJ1-2; cdr3_aa: CASSPLSPGYGYTF
v_call: TRBV6-5; j_call: TRBJ1-5; cdr3_aa: CASSLLQISNQPQHF
v_call: TRBV6-1; j_call: TRBJ2-7; cdr3_aa: CASRGTANYEQYF
v_call: TRBV28; j_call: TRBJ2-1; cdr3_aa: CASSVSRGLHEQFF
v_call: TRBV5-1; j_call: TRBJ1-1; cdr3_aa: CASSFRKRTGGAVNTEAFF
v_call: TRBV5-1; j_call: TRBJ2-1; cdr3_aa: CASSPGGEQFF
v_call: TRBV6-6; j_call: TRBJ2-3; cdr3_aa: CASSPPGMNTQYF
v_call: TRBV7-6; j_call: TRBJ1-6; cdr3_aa: CASSLENHSPLHF
v_call: TRBV12-3/TRBV12-4; j_call: TRBJ2-7; cdr3_aa: CASQRGASSYEQYF
v_call: TRBV20-1; j_call: TRBJ1-1; cdr3_aa: CSARTAGLNTEAFF
v_call: TRBV29-1; j_call: TRBJ1-2; cdr3_aa: CSVENRQATHYGYTF
v_call: TRBV20-1; j_call: TRBJ1-2; cdr3_aa: CSAESRRTANYGYTF
v_call: TRBV18; j_call: TRBJ2-5; cdr3_aa: CASSEDLLETQYF
v_call: TRBV24-1; j_call: TRBJ1-5; cdr3_aa: CATSDLRGWAGQPQHF
v_call: TRBV7-6; j_call: TRBJ2-5; cdr3_aa: CASSRTVVWQETQYF
v_call: TRBV5-8; j_call: TRBJ1-2; cdr3_aa: CASSILEGAQAGYTF